The clone carrying this T cell receptor beta chain has a single count. The assay was immunoSEQ multiplex PCR, and TCRdb's table has in-frame clones only and misses some. The table records 400,000 to 450,000 clones, around 88% of them present only once. The record originates from a study of blood T cell repertoires in COVID-19. On the study more broadly: COVID-19 samples from acute and convalescent phases originated in the United States, Italy and Spain.

Trimming removed 4 bases from V and 3 bases from J, with 16 bases in between. CDR1 SGHNT and CDR2 YYREEE come from the germline V gene (reference sequence). The length of the CDR3 is 16 residues. Seattle researchers signed up patients amid active infection and tracked them longitudinally. Material for sequencing was peripheral blood. The TCR comes from a woman aged 50 to 60 with COVID-19, enrolled during active disease. This chain uses TRBV5-4 with TRBJ2-2; possibly TRBD1 for D (5 bases). DNA for the CDR3: TGTGCCAGCAGCCCGACCGTCGACAGCCACACCGGGGAGCTGTTTTTT. This gives the protein CASSPTVDSHTGELFF.